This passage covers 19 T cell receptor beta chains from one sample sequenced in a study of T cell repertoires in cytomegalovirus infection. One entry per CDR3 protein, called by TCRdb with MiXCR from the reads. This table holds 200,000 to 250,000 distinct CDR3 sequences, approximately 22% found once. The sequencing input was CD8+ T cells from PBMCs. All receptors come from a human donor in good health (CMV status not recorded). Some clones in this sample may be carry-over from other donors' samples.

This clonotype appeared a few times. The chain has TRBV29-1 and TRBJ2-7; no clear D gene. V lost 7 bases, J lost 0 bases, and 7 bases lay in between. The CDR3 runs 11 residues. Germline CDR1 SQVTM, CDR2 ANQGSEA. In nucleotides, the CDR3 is TGCAGCGGTGGCTCCTCCTACGAGCAGTACTTC. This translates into CSGGSSYEQYF.

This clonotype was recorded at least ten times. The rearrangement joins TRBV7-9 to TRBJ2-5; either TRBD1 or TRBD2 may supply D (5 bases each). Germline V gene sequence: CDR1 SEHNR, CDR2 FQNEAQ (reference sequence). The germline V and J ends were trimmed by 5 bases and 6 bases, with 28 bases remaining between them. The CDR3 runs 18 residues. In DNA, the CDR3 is TGTGCCAGCAGCAATTTCCCTAAGGGACCCCTGAGCGTAAAGACCCAGTACTTC. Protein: CASSNFPKGPLSVKTQYF.

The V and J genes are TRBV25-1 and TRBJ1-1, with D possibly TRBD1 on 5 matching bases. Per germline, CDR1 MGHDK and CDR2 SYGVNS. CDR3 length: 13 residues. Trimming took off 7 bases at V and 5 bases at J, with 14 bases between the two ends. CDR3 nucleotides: TGTGCCAGCAATCAGGGCGGGGTAACTGAAGCTTTCTTT. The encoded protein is CASNQGGVTEAFF.

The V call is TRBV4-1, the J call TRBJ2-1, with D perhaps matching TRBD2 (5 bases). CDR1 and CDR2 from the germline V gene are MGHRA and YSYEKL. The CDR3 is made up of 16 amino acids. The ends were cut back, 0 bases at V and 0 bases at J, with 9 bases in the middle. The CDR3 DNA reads TGCGCCAGCAGCCAAGAGGCGGGCAACTCCTACAATGAGCAGTTCTTC. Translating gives CASSQEAGNSYNEQFF.

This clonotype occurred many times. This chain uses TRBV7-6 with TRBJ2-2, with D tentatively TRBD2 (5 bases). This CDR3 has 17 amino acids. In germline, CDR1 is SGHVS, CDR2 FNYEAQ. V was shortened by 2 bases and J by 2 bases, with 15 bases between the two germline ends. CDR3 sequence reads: CASSLRGPPPNTGELFF. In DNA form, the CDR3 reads TGTGCCAGCAGCTTACGAGGGCCTCCGCCCAACACCGGGGAGCTGTTTTTT. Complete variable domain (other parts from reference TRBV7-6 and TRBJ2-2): GAGVSQSPRYKVTKRGQDVALRCDPISGHVSLYWYRQALGQGPEFLTYFNYEAQQDKSGLPNDRFSAERPEGSISTLTIQRTEQRDSAMYRCASSLRGPPPNTGELFFGEGSRLTVL.

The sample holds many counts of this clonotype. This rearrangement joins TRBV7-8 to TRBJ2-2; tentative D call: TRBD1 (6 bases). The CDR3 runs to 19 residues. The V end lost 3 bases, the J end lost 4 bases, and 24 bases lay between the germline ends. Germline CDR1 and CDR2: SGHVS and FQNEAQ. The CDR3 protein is CASSFTGTPRILGTGELFF. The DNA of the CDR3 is TGTGCCAGCAGCTTCACCGGGACACCGCGAATCTTAGGCACCGGGGAGCTGTTTTTT.

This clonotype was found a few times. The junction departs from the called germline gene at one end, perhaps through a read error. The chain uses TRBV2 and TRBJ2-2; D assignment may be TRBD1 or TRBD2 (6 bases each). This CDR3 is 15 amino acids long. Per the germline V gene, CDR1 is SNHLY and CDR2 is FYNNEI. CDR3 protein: CASSPGATNTGELFF. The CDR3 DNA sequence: TGTGCCAGCAGCCCGGGGGCGACGAACACCGGGGAGCTTTTTTTT.

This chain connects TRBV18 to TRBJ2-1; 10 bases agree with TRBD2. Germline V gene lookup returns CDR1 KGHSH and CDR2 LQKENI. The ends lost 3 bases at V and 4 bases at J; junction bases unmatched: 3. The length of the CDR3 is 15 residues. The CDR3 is CASSPSGGDYNEQFF. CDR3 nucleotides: TGTGCCAGCTCACCCAGCGGGGGGGATTACAATGAGCAGTTCTTC.

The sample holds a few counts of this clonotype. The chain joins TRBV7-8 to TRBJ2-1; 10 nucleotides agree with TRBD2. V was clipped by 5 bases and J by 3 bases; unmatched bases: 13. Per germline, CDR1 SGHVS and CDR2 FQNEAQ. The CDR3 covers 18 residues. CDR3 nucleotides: TGTGCCAGCAGCCCGGGACTAGCGTCCGATAGGGGCTACAATGAGCAGTTCTTC. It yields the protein CASSPGLASDRGYNEQFF.

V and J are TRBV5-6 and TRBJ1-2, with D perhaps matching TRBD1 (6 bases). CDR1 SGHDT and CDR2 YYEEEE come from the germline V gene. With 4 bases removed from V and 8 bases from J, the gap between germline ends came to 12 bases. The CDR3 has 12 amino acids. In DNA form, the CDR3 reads TGTGCCAGCAGCCCAGGGGACGGCGGCTACACCTTC. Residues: CASSPGDGGYTF. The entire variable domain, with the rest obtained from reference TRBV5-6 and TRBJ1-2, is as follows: DAGVTQSPTHLIKTRGQQVTLRCSPKSGHDTVSWYQQALGQGPQFIFQYYEEEERQRGNFPDRFSGHQFPNYSSELNVNALLLGDSALYLCASSPGDGGYTFGSGTRLTVV.

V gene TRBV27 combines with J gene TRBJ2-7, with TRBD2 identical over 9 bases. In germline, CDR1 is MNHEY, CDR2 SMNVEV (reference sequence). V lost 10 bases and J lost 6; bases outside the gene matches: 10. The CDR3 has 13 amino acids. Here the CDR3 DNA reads TGTGCCACCGCGCGCGGGACTAGCTCCGAGCAGTACTTC. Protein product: CATARGTSSEQYF.

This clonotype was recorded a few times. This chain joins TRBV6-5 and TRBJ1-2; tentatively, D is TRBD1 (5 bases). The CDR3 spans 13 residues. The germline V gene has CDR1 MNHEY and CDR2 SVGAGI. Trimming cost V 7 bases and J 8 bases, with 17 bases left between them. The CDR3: CASTDWTRDGYTF. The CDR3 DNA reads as TGTGCCAGCACCGACTGGACCCGGGACGGCTACACCTTC.

CDR3 DNA: TGCGCCAGCAGCCAAACAGGAACGAACACCGGGGAGCTGTTTTTT. As protein: CASSQTGTNTGELFF. This rearrangement joins TRBV4-1 to TRBJ2-2, with D tentatively TRBD1 (5 bases). CDR3 length equals 15 residues. Germline CDR1 is MGHRA and CDR2 is YSYEKL. V was pared by 2 bases and J by 0 bases, with 7 bases between.

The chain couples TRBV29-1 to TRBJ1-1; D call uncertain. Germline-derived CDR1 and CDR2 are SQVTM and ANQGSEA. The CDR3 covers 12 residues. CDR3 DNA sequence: TGCAGGCGACGGCCAGTGAACACTGAAGCTTTCTTT. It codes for CRRRPVNTEAFF.

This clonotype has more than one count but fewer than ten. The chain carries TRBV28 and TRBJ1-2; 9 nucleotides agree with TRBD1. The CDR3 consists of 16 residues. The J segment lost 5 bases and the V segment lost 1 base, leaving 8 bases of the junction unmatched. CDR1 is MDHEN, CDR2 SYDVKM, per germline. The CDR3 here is CASSLLTGGALYGYTF. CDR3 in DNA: TGTGCCAGCAGTTTATTGACAGGGGGTGCCCTATATGGCTACACCTTC.

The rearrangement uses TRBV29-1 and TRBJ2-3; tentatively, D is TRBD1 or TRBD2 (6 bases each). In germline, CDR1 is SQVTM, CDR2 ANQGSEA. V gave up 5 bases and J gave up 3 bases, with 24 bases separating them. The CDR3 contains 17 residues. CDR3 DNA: TGCAGCGTTCGCAACCCCCCGGGAGAAAGGGGGACAGATACGCAGTATTTT. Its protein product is CSVRNPPGERGTDTQYF.

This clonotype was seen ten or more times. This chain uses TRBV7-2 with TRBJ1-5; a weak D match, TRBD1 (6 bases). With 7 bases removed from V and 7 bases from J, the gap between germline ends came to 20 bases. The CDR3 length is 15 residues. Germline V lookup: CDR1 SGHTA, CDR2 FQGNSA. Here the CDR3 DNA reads TGTGCCAGCAAACCGGGAGACAGGCCCGGGCAGCCCCAGCATTTT. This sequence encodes CASKPGDRPGQPQHF.

The DNA for the CDR3 is TGTGCCAGCAGTTCCAGGGTGCGAGGGGCTTTCTTT. This sequence encodes CASSSRVRGAFF. V usage is TRBV12-3 or TRBV12-4 and J usage is TRBJ1-1, with D possibly matching TRBD1 (5 bases). V was cut by 4 bases and J by 11 bases, with 14 bases left in between. The CDR3 loop spans 12 amino acids.

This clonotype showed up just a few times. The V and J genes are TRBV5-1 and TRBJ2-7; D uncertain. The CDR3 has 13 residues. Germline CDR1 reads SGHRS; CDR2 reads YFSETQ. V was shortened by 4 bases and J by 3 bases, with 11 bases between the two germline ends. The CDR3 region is CASSPDPNYEQYF. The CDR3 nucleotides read TGCGCCAGCAGCCCGGACCCAAACTACGAGCAGTACTTC.